This T cell receptor beta chain was recorded in a study of monozygotic twins with inflammatory bowel disease. Study-level results: Using the inverse Simpson index, IBD patients had lower TCRbeta diversity than healthy co-twins.

No sorting of T cells preceded isolation of total RNA from whole blood. Germline V gene data show CDR1 as DFQATT and CDR2 as SNEGSKA (reference sequence). The CDR3 runs 13 residues. UMIs bearing a 6-nucleotide sample barcode were added through template switching. TCRdb reanalyzed the 5' RACE reads, giving one entry per CDR3 protein sequence and no DNA. The sample has some 150,000 distinct CDR3 sequences, and its top ten clones hold approximately 7.4%. With respect to this clonotype: Its antigen is as yet unknown.

The TCR sequence derives from a human donor with ulcerative colitis or Crohn's disease, or a healthy co-twin of an affected twin (not recorded which). The sequencing input was blood. The chain recombines TRBV20-1 with TRBJ1-1; TCRdb's D gene call, TRBD1, goes unchecked for lack of DNA. The CDR3 here is CSARPLRNTEAFF.